The 30 T cell receptor beta chains given below trace back to one sample, sequenced in a study of cytomegalovirus exposure and HLA in healthy donors. The PCR contained 60 Vbeta and 13 Jbeta primers. Using immunoSEQ multiplex PCR, the repertoire was profiled, and TCRdb retains in-frame clones only, with some absent. This table holds about 140,000 clones, about three quarters found once. Sequencing was carried out using PBMCs. These receptors were taken from a female donor in good health and CMV-seronegative.

The chain combines TRBV5-1 with TRBJ2-3, with TRBD2 identical over 7 bases. In germline, CDR1 is SGHRS, CDR2 YFSETQ. CDR3 length: 15 residues. The junction had 8 bases not matched to a gene; V was cut back by 3 bases and J by 4 bases. This chain's CDR3 is CASSWAPSGSDTQYF. For the CDR3, the DNA is TGCGCCAGCAGCTGGGCCCCTAGCGGATCAGATACGCAGTATTTT. The variable domain in full, completed from reference TRBV5-1 and TRBJ2-3, reads KAGVTQTPRYLIKTRGQQVTLSCSPISGHRSVSWYQQTPGQGLQFLFEYFSETQRNKGNFPGRFSGRQFSNSRSEMNVSTLELGDSALYLCASSWAPSGSDTQYFGPGTRLTVL.

The chain is built from TRBV19 and TRBJ2-2; D gene uncertain. The V end lost 1 base, the J end lost 7 bases, and 10 bases lay between the germline ends. The CDR3 runs to 14 residues. In germline, CDR1 is LNHDA, CDR2 SQIVND (reference sequence). The CDR3 coding sequence is TGTGCCAGTAGTATAGGCCAGCGTCTCGGGGAGCTGTTTTTT. The encoded protein is CASSIGQRLGELFF. The whole variable domain, remainder taken from reference TRBV19 and TRBJ2-2, is DGGITQSPKYLFRKEGQNVTLSCEQNLNHDAMYWYRQDPGQGLRLIYYSQIVNDFQKGDIAEGYSVSREKKESFPLTVTSAQKNPTAFYLCASSIGQRLGELFFGEGSRLTVL.

The chain combines TRBV30 with TRBJ2-1; D not resolved. With 6 bases removed from V and 3 bases from J, the gap between germline ends came to 6 bases. The CDR3 totals 11 residues. Germline loops: CDR1 GTSNPN, CDR2 SVGIG (reference sequence). Here the CDR3 reads CACLNYNEQFF. The DNA for the CDR3 is TGTGCCTGTCTAAACTACAATGAGCAGTTCTTC.

The chain is built from TRBV11-2 and TRBJ2-5; D gene uncertain. The ends were cut back, 5 bases at V and 2 bases at J, with 15 bases in the middle. Germline values: CDR1 SGHAT, CDR2 FQNNGV. CDR3 length: 15 residues. The CDR3 DNA sequence: TGTGCCAGCAGCCCGTACACAGCCAAACAAGAGACCCAGTACTTC. It translates to CASSPYTAKQETQYF.

The chain joins TRBV7-2 to TRBJ2-1; D ambiguous. The CDR3 totals 14 residues. The germline V gene encodes CDR1 SGHTA and CDR2 FQGNSA. Trimming removed 0 bases at V and 10 bases at J, with 13 bases between. In nucleotides, the CDR3 is TGTGCCAGCAGCTTAGCGCCCCACAAGTGGGAGCAGTTCTTC. It translates to CASSLAPHKWEQFF.

Written as DNA, the CDR3 is TGTGCCAGCAGCGGACCGGACAGGGTCCCCGGAAACACCATATATTTT. Residues: CASSGPDRVPGNTIYF. V and J are TRBV21-1 and TRBJ1-3; the table calls TRBD1, which could not be checked here. TRBV21-1 is a pseudogene locus. The CDR3 extends over 16 amino acids.

V usage is TRBV4-1 and J usage is TRBJ2-2, with TRBD1 as a possible D gene (8 bases). CDR1 and CDR2 (germline): MGHRA, YSYEKL. V dropped 4 bases and J dropped 5 bases, with 20 bases sitting between them. The CDR3 totals 17 residues. CDR3 sequence (DNA): TGCGCCAGCAGCCGACTACCCACAGGGGGGGGTACCGGGGAGCTGTTTTTT. It specifies CASSRLPTGGGTGELFF.

CDR3 DNA: TGTGCCAGCAGCTTGGGGAGGATTCTAGCGGGGCGCTCCTACGAGCAGTACTTC. Translated: CASSLGRILAGRSYEQYF. This sequence joins TRBV5-6 and TRBJ2-7; the match to TRBD2 covers 9 bases. The CDR3 runs to 18 residues. Germline values: CDR1 SGHDT, CDR2 YYEEEE. V trimming: 0 bases; J trimming: 0 bases; junction bases outside the gene matches: 10.

The V call is TRBV18, the J call TRBJ2-3, with TRBD1 identical over 7 bases. With 3 bases clipped from V and 6 bases from J, the junction kept 12 bases outside the gene matches. CDR1 and CDR2 (germline): KGHSH, LQKENI. The CDR3 has 16 residues. The CDR3 bases are TGTGCCAGCTCACCCCCGGGTTACAGGGGTTCCGATACGCAGTATTTT. Translation gives CASSPPGYRGSDTQYF.

This chain uses TRBV27 with TRBJ2-3; D may be TRBD2 (6 bases). The CDR3 totals 15 residues. The germline V and J ends were trimmed by 5 bases and 6 bases, with 18 bases remaining between them. Looked up from germline, CDR1 is MNHEY and CDR2 is SMNVEV (reference sequence). The CDR3 DNA follows: TGTGCCAGCAGTCCTAAAGGAGGGCGAAGGGATACGCAGTATTTT. Protein product: CASSPKGGRRDTQYF.

The gene calls are TRBV7-3 and TRBJ1-2; TRBD1 matches at 9 bases. The CDR3 runs to 13 residues. With 5 bases clipped from V and 8 bases from J, the junction kept 6 bases outside the gene matches. Per the germline V gene, CDR1 is SGHTA and CDR2 is FQGTGA. The CDR3 nucleotides are TGTGCCAGCAGCCCGGGACAGGGTTACGGCTACACCTTC. Residues: CASSPGQGYGYTF.

V and J are TRBV5-6 and TRBJ2-1; TRBD2 matches 10 bases. Trimming removed 4 bases from V and 1 base from J; junction bases left unmatched: 5. Germline V gives CDR1 SGHDT, CDR2 YYEEEE. CDR3 length equals 16 residues. CDR3 sequence (DNA): TGTGCCAGCAGCGGTGGACTAGCGGTGTCCTACAATGAGCAGTTCTTC. The encoded protein is CASSGGLAVSYNEQFF. Combining the CDR3 with reference TRBV5-6 and TRBJ2-1 gives the whole variable domain DAGVTQSPTHLIKTRGQQVTLRCSPKSGHDTVSWYQQALGQGPQFIFQYYEEEERQRGNFPDRFSGHQFPNYSSELNVNALLLGDSALYLCASSGGLAVSYNEQFFGPGTRLTVL.

Only a few counts were recorded for this clone. J is TRBJ2-2 and V is TRBV6-4; TRBD2 matches at 11 bases. V lost 2 bases and J lost 5; bases outside the gene matches: 1. Germline V lookup: CDR1 MRHNA, CDR2 SNTAGT. The CDR3 loop spans 15 amino acids. CDR3 region: CASSDLAGGTGELFF. In nucleotides, the CDR3 is TGTGCCAGCAGTGACCTAGCGGGGGGAACCGGGGAGCTGTTTTTT.

In nucleotides, the CDR3 is TGTGCCAGCAGCCTCACCGGGACAGGGGGAAACACCATATATTTT. It encodes CASSLTGTGGNTIYF. This sequence joins TRBV11-2 and TRBJ1-3; 9 bases map to TRBD1. The CDR3 spans 15 residues. J gave up 4 bases and V 5 bases, and 6 bases lay outside the gene matches. The germline gives CDR1 SGHAT, CDR2 FQNNGV.

The chain has TRBV5-4 and TRBJ1-4, with 8 bases fitting TRBD1. Germline V gene data show CDR1 as SGHNT and CDR2 as YYREEE (reference sequence). There are 16 residues in the CDR3. Trimming took 4 bases from V and 3 from J; bases not matched to a gene: 8. CDR3 region: CASSQGAPVANEKLFF. CDR3 nucleotides: TGTGCCAGCAGCCAGGGGGCGCCGGTGGCTAATGAAAAACTGTTTTTT.

This chain links TRBV5-1 with TRBJ1-1; D is perhaps TRBD1 (5 bases). This CDR3 has 15 amino acids. Germline CDR1 is SGHRS and CDR2 is YFSETQ. Trimming removed 0 bases at V and 5 bases at J, with 14 bases between. The CDR3 DNA follows: TGCGCCAGCAGCTTGGTGGGCCGGGGGGGGACTGAAGCTTTCTTT. Translated, it gives CASSLVGRGGTEAFF. Together with reference TRBV5-1 and TRBJ1-1, the CDR3 gives the full variable domain: KAGVTQTPRYLIKTRGQQVTLSCSPISGHRSVSWYQQTPGQGLQFLFEYFSETQRNKGNFPGRFSGRQFSNSRSEMNVSTLELGDSALYLCASSLVGRGGTEAFFGQGTRLTVV.

The chain uses TRBV5-1 and TRBJ1-2, with D unresolved. From germline, CDR1 is SGHRS and CDR2 YFSETQ. The CDR3 has 14 residues. Trimming stripped 4 bases from V and 7 bases from J, with 17 bases between. CDR3 region: CASSPQDTEGGYTF. CDR3 nucleotide sequence: TGCGCCAGCAGCCCGCAAGACACAGAAGGTGGCTACACCTTC. Full variable domain (rest looked up from reference TRBV5-1 and TRBJ1-2): KAGVTQTPRYLIKTRGQQVTLSCSPISGHRSVSWYQQTPGQGLQFLFEYFSETQRNKGNFPGRFSGRQFSNSRSEMNVSTLELGDSALYLCASSPQDTEGGYTFGSGTRLTVV.

This chain links TRBV2 with TRBJ1-6; a weak D match, TRBD1 (5 bases). In germline, CDR1 is SNHLY, CDR2 FYNNEI. Trimming removed 7 bases from V and 7 bases from J, with 14 bases in between. The CDR3 is 14 residues long. For the CDR3, the DNA is TGTGCCAGCACCAGCAGGGCGCCGAATTCACCCCTCCACTTT. Protein: CASTSRAPNSPLHF.

This clone was detected a few times. The V gene is TRBV7-8, the J gene TRBJ1-1; TRBD1 might be the D (5 bases). The germline V and J ends were trimmed by 6 bases and 4 bases, with 9 bases remaining between them. The CDR3 spans 12 residues. CDR1 and CDR2 from the germline V gene are SGHVS and FQNEAQ. The CDR3 here is CASRGLGTEAFF. The CDR3 bases are TGTGCCAGCAGGGGACTTGGCACTGAAGCTTTCTTT.

The chain employs TRBV19 and TRBJ2-7, with D hard to call. The V end was cut by 3 bases, the J end by 2 bases, with 20 bases between. CDR1 is LNHDA, CDR2 SQIVND, per germline (reference sequence). The CDR3 covers 17 residues. This CDR3 is CASSIASSPTGTYEQYF. CDR3 DNA sequence: TGTGCCAGTAGTATCGCCTCCAGCCCGACGGGTACCTACGAGCAGTACTTC.

The chain joins TRBV5-1 to TRBJ2-7, with D possibly matching TRBD1 (6 bases). Trimming stripped 3 bases from V and 0 bases from J, with 13 bases between. The CDR3 is 15 residues long. Germline CDR1 and CDR2: SGHRS and YFSETQ. CDR3 region: CASSSGTPPSYEQYF. CDR3 coding DNA: TGCGCCAGCAGCTCCGGGACACCTCCCTCCTACGAGCAGTACTTC.

The gene calls are TRBV6-1 and TRBJ1-1; D gene ambiguous. Per germline, CDR1 MNHNS and CDR2 SASEGT. The CDR3 consists of 14 residues. Trimming left V 7 bases short and J 1 base short, with 13 bases between. The CDR3 nucleotides read TGTGCCAGCACTTTCAATTCTAGGAACACTGAAGCTTTCTTT. It yields the protein CASTFNSRNTEAFF.

This rearrangement joins TRBV19 to TRBJ2-7, with a weak D call TRBD2 (5 bases). This CDR3 spans 14 amino acids. Germline CDR1 reads LNHDA; CDR2 reads SQIVND (reference sequence). The ends were cut back, 0 bases at V and 2 bases at J, with 8 bases in the middle. For the CDR3, the DNA is TGTGCCAGTAGTATAGACGAGGGAACCTACGAGCAGTACTTC. It translates to CASSIDEGTYEQYF.

This clone turned up a few times. The gene calls are TRBV11-3 and TRBJ2-7, with 8 bases aligning to TRBD1. Losses at the gene ends were 3 bases for V and 4 bases for J; bases not matched to a gene: 2. The CDR3 has 13 residues. Germline CDR1 reads SGHNT; CDR2 reads YENEEA. The CDR3 nucleotides read TGTGCCAGCAGCTTGACAGGGGTATACGAGCAGTACTTC. Translating gives CASSLTGVYEQYF.

There are a few counts of this clone. The chain joins TRBV11-2 to TRBJ2-1, with 11 nucleotides matching TRBD2. Trimming took 3 bases from V and 3 from J; bases not matched to a gene: 4. The germline V gene has CDR1 SGHAT and CDR2 FQNNGV. The CDR3 runs 16 residues. The DNA for the CDR3 is TGTGCCAGCAGCTTCCGACTAGCGGGAATCTACAATGAGCAGTTCTTC. It yields the protein CASSFRLAGIYNEQFF.

This chain links TRBV6-5 with TRBJ1-4; the D is unclear. The CDR3 sequence is 12 residues long. V lost 8 bases and J lost 4, with 8 bases in between. Germline loops: CDR1 MNHEY, CDR2 SVGAGI. The CDR3, as DNA: TGTGCCAGCGACCGGGATAATGAAAAACTGTTTTTT. Residues: CASDRDNEKLFF.

This clone was observed a few times. The V and J genes are TRBV6-5 and TRBJ1-2, with D unresolved. CDR1 MNHEY and CDR2 SVGAGI come from the germline V gene. The V end lost 5 bases, the J end lost 7 bases, and 11 bases lay between the germline ends. This CDR3 has 12 amino acids. CDR3 DNA: TGTGCCAGCAGTCCTGAGGGTCGTGGCTACACCTTC. This codes for CASSPEGRGYTF.

This clone was seen a handful of times. This sequence joins TRBV19 and TRBJ1-1, with D uncertain. The ends were cut back, 5 bases at V and 11 bases at J, with 12 bases in the middle. The CDR3 has 11 amino acids. CDR1 and CDR2 (germline): LNHDA, SQIVND (reference sequence). The CDR3 bases are TGTGCCAGTAGTTTCCAGGATCAGGCTTTCTTT. Translation gives CASSFQDQAFF.

This clone was counted a single time. The chain combines TRBV7-8 with TRBJ1-3; D might be TRBD1 (5 bases). The germline gives CDR1 SGHVS, CDR2 FQNEAQ. V was pared by 5 bases and J by 0 bases, with 11 bases between. There are 15 residues in the CDR3. The CDR3 DNA follows: TGTGCCAGCAGCGTAGGACAAGACTCTGGAAACACCATATATTTT. This codes for CASSVGQDSGNTIYF.

The chain is built from TRBV18 and TRBJ1-2, with unresolved D. There are 13 residues in the CDR3. Germline loops: CDR1 KGHSH, CDR2 LQKENI. Between the trimmed V and J ends, which lost 4 bases and 6 bases, there was a span of 12 bases. The CDR3 spells CASSQSGSDGYTF. CDR3 DNA sequence: TGTGCCAGCTCACAATCCGGTTCCGATGGCTACACCTTC. The whole variable domain, filled in from reference TRBV18 and TRBJ1-2, reads NAGVMQNPRHLVRRRGQEARLRCSPMKGHSHVYWYRQLPEEGLKFMVYLQKENIIDESGMPKERFSAEFPKEGPSILRIQQVVRGDSAAYFCASSQSGSDGYTFGSGTRLTVV.